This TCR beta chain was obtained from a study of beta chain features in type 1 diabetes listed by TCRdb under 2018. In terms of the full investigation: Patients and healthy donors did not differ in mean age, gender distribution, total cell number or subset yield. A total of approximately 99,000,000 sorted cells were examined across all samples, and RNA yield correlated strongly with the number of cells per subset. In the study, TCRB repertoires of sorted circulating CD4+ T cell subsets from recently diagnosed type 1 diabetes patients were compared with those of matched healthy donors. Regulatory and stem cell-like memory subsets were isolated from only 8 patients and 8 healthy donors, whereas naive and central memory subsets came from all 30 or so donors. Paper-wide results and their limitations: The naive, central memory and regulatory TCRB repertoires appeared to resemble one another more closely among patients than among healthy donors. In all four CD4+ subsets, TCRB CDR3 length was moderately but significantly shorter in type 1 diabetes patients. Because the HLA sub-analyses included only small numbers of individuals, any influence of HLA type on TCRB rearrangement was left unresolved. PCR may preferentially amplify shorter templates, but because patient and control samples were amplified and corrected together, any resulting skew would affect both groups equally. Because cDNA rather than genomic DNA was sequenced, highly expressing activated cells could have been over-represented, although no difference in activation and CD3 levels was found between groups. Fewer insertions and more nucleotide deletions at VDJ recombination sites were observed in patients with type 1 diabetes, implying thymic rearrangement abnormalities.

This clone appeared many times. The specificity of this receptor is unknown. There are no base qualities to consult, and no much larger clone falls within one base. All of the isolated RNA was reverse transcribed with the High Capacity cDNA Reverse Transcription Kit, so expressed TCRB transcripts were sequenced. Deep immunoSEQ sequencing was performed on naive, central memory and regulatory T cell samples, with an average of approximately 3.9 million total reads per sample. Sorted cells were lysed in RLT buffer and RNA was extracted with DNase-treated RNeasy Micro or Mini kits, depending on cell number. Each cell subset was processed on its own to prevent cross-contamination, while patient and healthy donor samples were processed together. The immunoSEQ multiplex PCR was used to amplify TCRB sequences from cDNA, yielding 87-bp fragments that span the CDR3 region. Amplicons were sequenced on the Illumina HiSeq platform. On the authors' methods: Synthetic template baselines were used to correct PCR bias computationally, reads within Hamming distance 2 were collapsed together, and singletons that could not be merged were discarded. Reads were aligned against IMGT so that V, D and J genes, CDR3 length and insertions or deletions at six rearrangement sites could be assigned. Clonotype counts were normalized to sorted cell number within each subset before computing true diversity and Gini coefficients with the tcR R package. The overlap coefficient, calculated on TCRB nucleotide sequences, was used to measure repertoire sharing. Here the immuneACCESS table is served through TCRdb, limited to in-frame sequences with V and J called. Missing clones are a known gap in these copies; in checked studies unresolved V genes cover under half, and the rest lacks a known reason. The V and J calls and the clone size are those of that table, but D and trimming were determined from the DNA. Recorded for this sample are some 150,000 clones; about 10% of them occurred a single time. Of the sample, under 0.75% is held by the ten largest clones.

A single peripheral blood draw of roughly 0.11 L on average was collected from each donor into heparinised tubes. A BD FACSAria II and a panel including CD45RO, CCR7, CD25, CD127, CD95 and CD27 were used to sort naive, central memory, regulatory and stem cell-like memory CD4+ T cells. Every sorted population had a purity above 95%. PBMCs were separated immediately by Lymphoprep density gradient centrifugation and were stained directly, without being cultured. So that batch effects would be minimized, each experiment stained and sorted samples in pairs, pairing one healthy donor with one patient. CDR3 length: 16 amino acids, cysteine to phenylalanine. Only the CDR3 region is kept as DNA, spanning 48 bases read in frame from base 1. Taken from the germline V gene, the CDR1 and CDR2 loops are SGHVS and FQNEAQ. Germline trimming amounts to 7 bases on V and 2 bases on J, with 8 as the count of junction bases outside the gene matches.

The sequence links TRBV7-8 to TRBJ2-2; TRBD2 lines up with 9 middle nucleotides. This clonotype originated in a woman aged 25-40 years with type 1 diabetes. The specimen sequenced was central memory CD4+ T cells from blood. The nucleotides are TGTGCCAGCACCCTCTTTAGCGGGAGTAACACCGGGGAGCTGTTTTTT. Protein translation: CASTLFSGSNTGELFF.